This entry features one T cell receptor beta chain sequence. This specimen belongs to a study of T-cell memory formation after mild COVID-19. From the 5' RACE reads, TCRdb called clonotypes with MiXCR, one entry per CDR3 protein. The repertoire holds 250,000 to 300,000 distinct CDR3 sequences, with 7% to 10% as singletons. The V gene end was trimmed by 0 bases and the J gene end by 5 bases; junction bases not matched to a gene: 2. The CDR3 has 14 residues. Germline values: CDR1 SGHDT, CDR2 YYEEEE. Sequences were obtained from PBMCs or a T cell subset sorted from them (not recorded which). This TCR derives from a man younger than 35 who had mild COVID-19 (a few samples of this study predate the infection). Cell type and time point are not known. The chain joins TRBV5-6 to TRBJ2-1, with 7 positions matching TRBD1. In DNA, the CDR3 is TGTGCCAGCAGCTTGGCCACAGGGGACAATGAGCAGTTCTTC. It is translated as CASSLATGDNEQFF.